The source of this TCR beta chain is a study of blood T cells in healthy people across ages. With 3 bases removed from V and 0 bases from J, the gap between germline ends came to 12 bases. CDR3 length equals 16 residues. Study-wide results and limits: PBMCs were not sorted, which prevented a conclusive comparison of naive versus antigen-experienced cells. While age rose, TCR beta diversity per million T cells dropped in a roughly linear way.

With respect to this clonotype: Its antigen is unidentified.

With a J-beta primer mix and a sample-barcoded 5' primer, a second PCR ran roughly 6 to 11 cycles. A template-switch adaptor that had 12 random nucleotides put a tag on each cDNA molecule. A single record per CDR3 protein comes from TCRdb applying MiXCR to the 5' RACE reads. The table records 1,100,000 or so distinct CDR3 sequences, more than 35% of them present only once. This chain uses TRBV12-3 or TRBV12-4 with TRBJ1-5; no definite D call. The receptor was isolated from a woman aged 55-70 years in good health. The sequencing input was blood. CDR3: CASSFSGLGSNQPQHF. The CDR3, as DNA: TGTGCCAGCAGTTTTTCGGGTTTGGGTAGCAATCAGCCCCAGCATTTT.